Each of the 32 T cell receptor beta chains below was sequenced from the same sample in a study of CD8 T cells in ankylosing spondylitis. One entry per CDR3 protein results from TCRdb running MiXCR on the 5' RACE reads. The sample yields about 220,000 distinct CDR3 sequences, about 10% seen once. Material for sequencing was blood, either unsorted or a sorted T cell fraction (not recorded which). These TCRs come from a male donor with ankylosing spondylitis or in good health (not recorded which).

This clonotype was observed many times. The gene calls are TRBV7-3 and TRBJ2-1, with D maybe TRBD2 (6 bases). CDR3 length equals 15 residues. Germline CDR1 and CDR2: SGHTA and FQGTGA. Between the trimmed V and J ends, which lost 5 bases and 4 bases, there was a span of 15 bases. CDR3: CASSPGTAEYNEQFF. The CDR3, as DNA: TGTGCCAGCAGCCCCGGGACTGCTGAATACAATGAGCAGTTCTTC.

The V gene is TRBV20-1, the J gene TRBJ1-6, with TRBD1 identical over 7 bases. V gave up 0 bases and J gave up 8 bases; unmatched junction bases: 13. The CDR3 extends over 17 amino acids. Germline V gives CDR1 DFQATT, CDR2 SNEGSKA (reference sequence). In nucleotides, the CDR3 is TGCAGTGCTAGAGACCAAACAGGGGCCCGCCTGGATTCACCCCTCCACTTT. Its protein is CSARDQTGARLDSPLHF.

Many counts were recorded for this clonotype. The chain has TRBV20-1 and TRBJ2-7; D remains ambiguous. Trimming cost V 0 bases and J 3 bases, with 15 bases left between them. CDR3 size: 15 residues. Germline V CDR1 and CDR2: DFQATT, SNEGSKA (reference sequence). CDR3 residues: CSARDMHHSLYEQYF. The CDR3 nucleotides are TGCAGTGCTAGAGATATGCACCACTCCCTCTACGAGCAGTACTTC.

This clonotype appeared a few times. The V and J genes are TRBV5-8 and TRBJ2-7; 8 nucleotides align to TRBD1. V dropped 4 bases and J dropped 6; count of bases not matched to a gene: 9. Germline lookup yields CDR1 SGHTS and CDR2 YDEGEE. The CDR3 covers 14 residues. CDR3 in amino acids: CASSARTGRSEQYF. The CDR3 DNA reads TGTGCCAGCAGCGCGAGGACAGGGAGGAGCGAGCAGTACTTC.

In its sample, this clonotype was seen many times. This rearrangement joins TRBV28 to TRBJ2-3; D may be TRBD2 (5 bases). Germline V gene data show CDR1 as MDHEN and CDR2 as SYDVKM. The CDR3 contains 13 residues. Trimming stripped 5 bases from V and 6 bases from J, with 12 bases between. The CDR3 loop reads CASSPILVDTQYF. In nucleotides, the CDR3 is TGTGCCAGCAGTCCAATACTAGTGGATACGCAGTATTTT.

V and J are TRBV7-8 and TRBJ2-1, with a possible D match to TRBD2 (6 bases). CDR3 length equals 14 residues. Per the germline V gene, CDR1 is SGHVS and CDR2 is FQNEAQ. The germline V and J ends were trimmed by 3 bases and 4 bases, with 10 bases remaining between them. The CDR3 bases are TGTGCCAGCAGCTTTAGGGAGGCTTACAATGAGCAGTTCTTC. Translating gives CASSFREAYNEQFF. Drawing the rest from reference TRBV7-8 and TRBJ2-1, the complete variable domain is GAGVSQSPRYKVAKRGQDVALRCDPISGHVSLFWYQQALGQGPEFLTYFQNEAQLDKSGLPSDRFFAERPEGSVSTLKIQRTQQEDSAVYLCASSFREAYNEQFFGPGTRLTVL.

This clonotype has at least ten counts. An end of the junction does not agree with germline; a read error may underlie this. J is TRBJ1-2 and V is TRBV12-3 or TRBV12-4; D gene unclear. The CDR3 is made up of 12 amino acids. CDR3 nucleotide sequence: TGTGCCAGCAGTCTAGCTCGGAATGGCTACACCTTC. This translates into CASSLARNGYTF.

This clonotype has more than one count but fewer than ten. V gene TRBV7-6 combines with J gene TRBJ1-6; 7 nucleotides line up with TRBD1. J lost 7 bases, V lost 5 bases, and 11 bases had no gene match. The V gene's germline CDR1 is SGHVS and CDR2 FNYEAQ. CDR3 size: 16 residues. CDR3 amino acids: CASSPAPDRANSPLHF. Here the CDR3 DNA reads TGTGCCAGCAGCCCAGCCCCTGACAGGGCAAATTCACCCCTCCACTTT.

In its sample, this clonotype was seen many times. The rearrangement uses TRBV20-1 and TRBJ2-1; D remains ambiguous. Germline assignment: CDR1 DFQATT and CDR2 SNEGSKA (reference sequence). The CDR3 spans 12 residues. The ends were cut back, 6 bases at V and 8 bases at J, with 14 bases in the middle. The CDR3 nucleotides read TGCAGTGCCTACATGTATGGCCATGAGCAGTTCTTC. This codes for CSAYMYGHEQFF.

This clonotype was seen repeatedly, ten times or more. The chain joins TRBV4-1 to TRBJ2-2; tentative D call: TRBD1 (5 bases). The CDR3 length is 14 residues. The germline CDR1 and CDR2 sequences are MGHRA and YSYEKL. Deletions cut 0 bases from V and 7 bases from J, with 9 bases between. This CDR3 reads CASSQEGVNGELFF. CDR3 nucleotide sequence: TGCGCCAGCAGCCAAGAAGGGGTGAACGGGGAGCTGTTTTTT.

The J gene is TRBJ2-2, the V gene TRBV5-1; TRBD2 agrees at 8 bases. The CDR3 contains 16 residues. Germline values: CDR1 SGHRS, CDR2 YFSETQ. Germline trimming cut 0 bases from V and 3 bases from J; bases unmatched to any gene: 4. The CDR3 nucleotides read TGCGCCAGCAGCTTGGTTAGCGGGGACCACACCGGGGAGCTGTTTTTT. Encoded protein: CASSLVSGDHTGELFF.

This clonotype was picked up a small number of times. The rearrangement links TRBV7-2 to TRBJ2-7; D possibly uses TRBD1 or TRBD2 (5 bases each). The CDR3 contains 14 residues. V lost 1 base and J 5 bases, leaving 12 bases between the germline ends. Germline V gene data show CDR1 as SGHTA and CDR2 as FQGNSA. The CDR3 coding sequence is TGTGCCAGCAGCTTAGGGGGACCTGGGCACGAGCAGTACTTC. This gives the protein CASSLGGPGHEQYF.

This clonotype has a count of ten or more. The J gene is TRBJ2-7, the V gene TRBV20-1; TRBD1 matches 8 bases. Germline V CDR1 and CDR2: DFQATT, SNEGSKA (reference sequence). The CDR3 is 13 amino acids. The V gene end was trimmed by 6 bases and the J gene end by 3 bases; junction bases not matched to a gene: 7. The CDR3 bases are TGCAGTGCCATCCCAACAGGGGGCTACGAGCAGTACTTC. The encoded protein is CSAIPTGGYEQYF.

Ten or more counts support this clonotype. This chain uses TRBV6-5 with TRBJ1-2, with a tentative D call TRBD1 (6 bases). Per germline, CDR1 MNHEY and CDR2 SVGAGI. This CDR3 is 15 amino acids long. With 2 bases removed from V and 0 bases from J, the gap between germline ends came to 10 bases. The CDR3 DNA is TGTGCCAGCAGTTACGCCACAGGGTCTAACTATGGCTACACCTTC. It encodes CASSYATGSNYGYTF.

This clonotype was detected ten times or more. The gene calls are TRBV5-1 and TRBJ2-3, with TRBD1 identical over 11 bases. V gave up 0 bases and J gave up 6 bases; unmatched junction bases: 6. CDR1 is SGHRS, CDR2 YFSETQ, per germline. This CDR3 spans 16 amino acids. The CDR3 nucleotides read TGCGCCAGCAGCTTGGCCCCGGACAGGGGGCCGGATACGCAGTATTTT. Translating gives CASSLAPDRGPDTQYF.

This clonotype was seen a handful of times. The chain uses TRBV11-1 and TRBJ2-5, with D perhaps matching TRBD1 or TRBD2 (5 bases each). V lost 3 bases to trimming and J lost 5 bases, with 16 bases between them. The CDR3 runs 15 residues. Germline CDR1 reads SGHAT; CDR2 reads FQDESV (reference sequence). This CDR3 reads CASSLKPQGGETQYF. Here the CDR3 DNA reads TGTGCCAGCAGCTTGAAGCCTCAGGGCGGGGAGACCCAGTACTTC.

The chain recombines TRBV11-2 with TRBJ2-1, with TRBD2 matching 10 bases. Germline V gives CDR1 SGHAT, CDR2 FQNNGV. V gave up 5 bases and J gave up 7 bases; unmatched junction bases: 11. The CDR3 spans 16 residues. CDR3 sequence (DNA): TGTGCCAGCAGCGCGGGGCTAGCGGGGGCAGAGAATGAGCAGTTCTTC. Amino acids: CASSAGLAGAENEQFF.

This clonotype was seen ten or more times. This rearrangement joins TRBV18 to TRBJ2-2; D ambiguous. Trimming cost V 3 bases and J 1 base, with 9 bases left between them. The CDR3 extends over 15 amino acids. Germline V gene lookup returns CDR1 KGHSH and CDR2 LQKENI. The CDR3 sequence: CASSPKAENTGELFF. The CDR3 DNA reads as TGTGCCAGCTCACCCAAGGCGGAGAACACCGGGGAGCTGTTTTTT.

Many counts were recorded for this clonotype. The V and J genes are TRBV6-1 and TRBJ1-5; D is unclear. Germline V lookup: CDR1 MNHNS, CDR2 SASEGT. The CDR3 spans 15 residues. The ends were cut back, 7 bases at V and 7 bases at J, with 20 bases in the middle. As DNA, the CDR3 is TGTGCCAGCACCCCACAACGAGGTGGCGGCCAGCCCCAGCATTTT. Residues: CASTPQRGGGQPQHF.

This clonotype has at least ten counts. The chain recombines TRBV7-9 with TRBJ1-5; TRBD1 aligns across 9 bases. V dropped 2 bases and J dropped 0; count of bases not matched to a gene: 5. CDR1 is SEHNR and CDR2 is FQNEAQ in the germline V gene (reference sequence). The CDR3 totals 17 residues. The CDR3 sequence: CASSLMTGGPSNQPQHF. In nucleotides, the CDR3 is TGTGCCAGCAGCTTAATGACAGGGGGTCCTAGCAATCAGCCCCAGCATTTT.

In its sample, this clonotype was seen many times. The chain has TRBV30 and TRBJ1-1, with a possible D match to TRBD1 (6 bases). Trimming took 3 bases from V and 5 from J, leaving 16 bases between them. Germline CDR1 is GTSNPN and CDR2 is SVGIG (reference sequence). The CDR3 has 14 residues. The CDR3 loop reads CAWSTHPGETEAFF. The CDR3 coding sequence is TGTGCCTGGAGCACGCACCCAGGGGAAACTGAAGCTTTCTTT.

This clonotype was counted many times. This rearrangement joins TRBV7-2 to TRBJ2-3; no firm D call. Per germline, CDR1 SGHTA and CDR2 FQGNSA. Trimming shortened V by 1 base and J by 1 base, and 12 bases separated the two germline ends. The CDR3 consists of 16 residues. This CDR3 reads CASSLGWPRGTDTQYF. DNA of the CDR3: TGTGCCAGCAGCTTAGGGTGGCCTAGAGGCACAGATACGCAGTATTTT. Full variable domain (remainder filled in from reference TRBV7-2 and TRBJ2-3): GAGVSQSPSNKVTEKGKDVELRCDPISGHTALYWYRQSLGQGLEFLIYFQGNSAPDKSGLPSDRFSAERTGGSVSTLTIQRTQQEDSAVYLCASSLGWPRGTDTQYFGPGTRLTVL.

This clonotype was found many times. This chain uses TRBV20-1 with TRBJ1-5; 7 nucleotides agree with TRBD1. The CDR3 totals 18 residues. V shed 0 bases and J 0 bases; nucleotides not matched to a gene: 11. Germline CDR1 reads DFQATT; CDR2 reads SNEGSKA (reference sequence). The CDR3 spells CSARDQGGTLNSNQPQHF. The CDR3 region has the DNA TGCAGTGCTAGAGATCAGGGGGGGACGTTAAATAGCAATCAGCCCCAGCATTTT.

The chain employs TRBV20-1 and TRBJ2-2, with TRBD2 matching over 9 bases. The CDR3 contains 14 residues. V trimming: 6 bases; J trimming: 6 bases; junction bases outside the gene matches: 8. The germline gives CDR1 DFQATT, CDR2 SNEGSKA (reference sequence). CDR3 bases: TGCAGTGCACCTCTAGCGGGGCGTTCCGGGGAGCTGTTTTTT. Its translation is CSAPLAGRSGELFF.

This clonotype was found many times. The CDR3 DNA follows: TGTGCCAGCAGTTTTGGGGGAAGCAATCAGCCCCAGCATTTT. It codes for CASSFGGSNQPQHF. This chain uses TRBV12-3 or TRBV12-4 with TRBJ1-5; possible D gene TRBD1, 5 bases. Trimming took off 3 bases at V and 1 base at J, with 7 bases between the two ends. CDR3 length: 14 amino acids.

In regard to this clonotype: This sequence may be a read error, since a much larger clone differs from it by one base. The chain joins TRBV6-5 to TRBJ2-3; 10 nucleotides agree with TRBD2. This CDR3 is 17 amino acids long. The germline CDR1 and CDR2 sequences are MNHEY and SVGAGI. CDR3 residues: CAGSLAGGGRGTDTQYF. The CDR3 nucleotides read TGTGCCGGCAGTTTAGCGGGGGGAGGTCGCGGCACAGATACGCAGTATTTT.

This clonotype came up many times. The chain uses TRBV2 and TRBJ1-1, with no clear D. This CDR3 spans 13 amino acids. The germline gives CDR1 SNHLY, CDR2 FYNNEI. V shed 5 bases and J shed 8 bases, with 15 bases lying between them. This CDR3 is CASSPLGFTEAFF. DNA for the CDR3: TGTGCCAGCAGTCCCTTAGGGTTTACCGAAGCTTTCTTT.

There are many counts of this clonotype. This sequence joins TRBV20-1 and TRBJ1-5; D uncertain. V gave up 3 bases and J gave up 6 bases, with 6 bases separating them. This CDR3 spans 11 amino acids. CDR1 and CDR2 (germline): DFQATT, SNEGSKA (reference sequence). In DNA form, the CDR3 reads TGCAGTGCTAGGGCTGGTCAGCCCCAGCATTTT. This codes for CSARAGQPQHF.

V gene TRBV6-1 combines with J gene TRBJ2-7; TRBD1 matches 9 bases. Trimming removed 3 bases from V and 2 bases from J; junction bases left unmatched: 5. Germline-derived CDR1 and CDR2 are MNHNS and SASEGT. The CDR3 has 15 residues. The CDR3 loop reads CASSDRDRVAYEQYF. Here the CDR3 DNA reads TGTGCCAGCAGTGACCGGGACAGGGTGGCCTACGAGCAGTACTTC.

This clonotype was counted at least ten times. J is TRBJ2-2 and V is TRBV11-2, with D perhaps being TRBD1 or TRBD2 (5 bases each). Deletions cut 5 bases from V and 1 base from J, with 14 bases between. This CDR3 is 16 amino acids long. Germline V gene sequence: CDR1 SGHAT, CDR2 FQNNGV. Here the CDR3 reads CASSLPSGRNTGELFF. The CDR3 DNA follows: TGTGCCAGCAGCCTCCCGTCGGGGCGGAACACCGGGGAGCTGTTTTTT.

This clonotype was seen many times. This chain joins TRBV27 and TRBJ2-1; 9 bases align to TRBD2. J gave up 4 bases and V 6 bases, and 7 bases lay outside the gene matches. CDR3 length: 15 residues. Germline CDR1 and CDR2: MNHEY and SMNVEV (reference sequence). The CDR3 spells CASSYSGGGYNEQFF. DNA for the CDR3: TGTGCCAGCAGCTATAGCGGGGGCGGTTACAATGAGCAGTTCTTC.

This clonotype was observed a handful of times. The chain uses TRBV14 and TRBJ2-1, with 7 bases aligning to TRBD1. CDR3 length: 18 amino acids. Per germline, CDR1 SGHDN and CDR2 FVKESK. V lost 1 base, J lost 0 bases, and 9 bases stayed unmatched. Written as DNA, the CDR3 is TGTGCCAGCAGCCAAGCTTATAGGGACAGCCGCTCCTACAATGAGCAGTTCTTC. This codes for CASSQAYRDSRSYNEQFF. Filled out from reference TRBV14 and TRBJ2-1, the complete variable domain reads EAGVTQFPSHSVIEKGQTVTLRCDPISGHDNLYWYRRVMGKEIKFLLHFVKESKQDESGMPNNRFLAERTGGTYSTLKVQPAELEDSGVYFCASSQAYRDSRSYNEQFFGPGTRLTVL.